This T cell receptor (beta chain) was identified during a study of blood T cell repertoires in COVID-19. On the study more broadly: Italy, Spain and the United States were the sources of the convalescent and acute COVID-19 samples. Sources were T cells, B-cell-depleted T cells, or PBMCs; the material itself was cDNA or gDNA.

Trimming took 1 base from V and 9 from J, leaving 9 bases between them. CDR3 length equals 13 residues. CDR1 SGHTA and CDR2 FQGNSA come from the germline V gene. Per the original data handling: The assay estimated nucleated cells by amplifying reference gene primers. Data came from immunoSEQ multiplex PCR; TCRdb stores just in-frame clones and leaves some out. For V, J and clone size, that table is used; D and trimming come from the DNA. The sample gives 150,000 to 200,000 clones, 70% to 80% of which show up once; 6% is in the top ten. The clonotype comes from a woman aged 40 to 50 with COVID-19, enrolled during active disease. V gene TRBV7-2 combines with J gene TRBJ2-2; D perhaps matches TRBD1 (5 bases). Material for sequencing was peripheral blood. CDR3 nucleotide sequence: TGTGCCAGCAGCTTAGGCAGGGCCCGGGAGCTGTTTTTT. This encodes CASSLGRARELFF.